This TCR beta chain was sequenced for a study of OX40 agonist ivuxolimab in advanced cancers. For the study in its entirety: Ivuxolimab was a fully human IgG2 agonistic monoclonal antibody targeting the costimulatory receptor OX40 (CD134). Patients were allowed to have had prior anti-PD-1, anti-PD-L1 or anti-CTLA-4 therapy, and less than 45% of the dose-escalation patients had previously received checkpoint inhibitors. Intravenous ivuxolimab was administered to patients every 2 weeks at six dose levels: 0.01, 0.1, 0.3, 1.5, 3 and 10 mg/kg. Three dose-escalation patients achieved partial responses, one with hepatocellular carcinoma and two with cutaneous melanoma. The paper describes the monotherapy dose-escalation part (N of about 50 patients) of the phase I trial of ivuxolimab. Peripheral TCRbeta sequencing was intended to test whether TCR sequence diversity was altered and clonal T-cell expansion was caused by ivuxolimab. Of the roughly 54 dose-escalation patients, hepatocellular carcinoma was present in approximately 20, melanoma in approximately 15, renal cell carcinoma in 9 and head and neck cancer in 9. In the dose-escalation cohort, 70% to 85% of patients were male, and the mean age was roughly 60 years, with a range of about 23 to 90.

In the case of this clone: Its antigen remains undetermined. Base-call qualities are not available, and no considerably larger clone is one nucleotide away.

From cysteine to phenylalanine, the CDR3 is 13 amino acids long. CDR3 DNA only is kept here, 39 bases in frame from base 1. The germline V gene yields MNHNS for CDR1 and SASEGT for CDR2. Trimming takes 2 bases from V and 7 bases from J, and the germline ends sit 11 bases apart. General conclusions and limits of the study: Low levels of normalized T-cell clonal expansion were also seen in some patients who did not respond. Partial responders in the 0.1-3.0 mg/kg groups had among the lowest normalized peripheral clonal expansion, especially among CD8+ T cells. Which antigens the clonally expanded peripheral T cells were specific for was not determined. After ivuxolimab, CD8+ T cells had more expanded clones than CD4+ T cells on average. At doses of 0.1 to 3.0 mg/kg, clonal expansion of both CD4+ and CD8+ blood T cells was observed from baseline to week 6.

The trial excluded patients who had a history of autoimmune disease or who were on systemic immunosuppression. In every dose cohort, peripheral blood was drawn for TCR sequencing at baseline, cycle 4 day 1, and cycle 7 day 1. Samples came from an open-label, multicenter, first-in-human phase I dose-escalation trial of ivuxolimab. Adults with locally advanced or metastatic melanoma, renal cell, hepatocellular, or head and neck squamous cell carcinoma were enrolled in the trial. CD4+ and CD8+ T cells were sorted separately from peripheral blood before TCR sequencing. For sequencing of the TCRbeta CDR3 region, genomic DNA was extracted from the sorted cells. The immunoSEQ Assay was used to sequence the TCRbeta CDR3 regions. What TCRdb holds here is the immuneACCESS table cut down to in-frame rearrangements. Part of the clones is not present; checked against another copy, under half of the missing clones reflect an unresolved V gene, and the others are unexplained. This sample gives tens of thousands of clones in total; more than 80% of them show up just once. The leading ten clones occupy approximately 2.2% of the sample.

Specimen: CD4+ or CD8+ T cells sorted from blood, collected in a trial of the OX40 agonist ivuxolimab. The rearrangement joined TRBV6-1 to TRBJ1-1; D gene: possibly TRBD1, on 5 matching bases. The sequence came from an adult with an advanced solid tumor such as melanoma, head and neck, liver or kidney cancer. The CDR3 has the sequence CASSEIRVGEAFF. The base sequence is TGTGCCAGCAGTGAAATCAGGGTTGGTGAAGCTTTCTTT.